This T cell receptor beta chain was captured in a study of tumor-infiltrating lymphocytes in primary liver carcinoma. Study as a whole: About 3.5 to 8 million productive TCRbeta reads were obtained from the samples, with similar numbers across tissue types. Overall study results and limits: The bulk unsorted samples meant that CD4+ and CD8+ repertoires went uncompared.

The CDR3 has 15 amino acids. V was clipped by 0 bases and J by 4 bases, with 13 bases between them. The germline CDR1 and CDR2 sequences are SGHNT and YYREEE (reference sequence). The researchers produced TCR beta cDNA from around 0.5 ug total RNA with a constant-region primer. Each TCR beta library was derived from three nested multiplex PCR rounds that employed slightly modified ARM-PCR. A C-beta reverse primer and TRBV1-TRBV30 forward primers served in each of the first two PCR rounds, at ten to eleven cycles apiece. TCRdb redid the calling of the multiplex PCR reads with MiXCR, one entry per CDR3 protein. The repertoire consists of about 310,000 distinct CDR3 sequences, with around three fifths occurring once and the leading ten covering roughly 8.9%. With respect to this clonotype: What it binds is not known.

Blood RNA originated from unsorted whole blood, with germline DNA additionally extracted. They drew approximately 4.3 milliliters of peripheral blood before surgery. The chain combines TRBV5-4 with TRBJ1-2; D is possibly TRBD1 (5 bases). The sample taken for sequencing was peripheral blood. The origin of this receptor is a man aged 40-49 years with primary liver carcinoma and hepatitis B virus infection. The CDR3 region is CASSLGSGAFYGYTF. DNA for the CDR3: TGTGCCAGCAGCTTGGGTTCCGGGGCCTTCTATGGCTACACCTTC.